The clone carrying this TCR beta chain has a count of ten or more. TCR beta CDR3 regions were amplified from RNA transcripts. First-round RT-PCR of the TCR CDR3 relied on the HTBI primer set. Via MiXCR, TCRdb re-called the multiplex PCR reads, giving one row per CDR3 protein. The sample consists of 350,000 to 450,000 distinct CDR3 sequences, about a sixth of them appearing once. Orbital computed tomography, thyroid ultrasound, serum thyroxine and TRAb, and clinical symptoms together informed the diagnoses. The J segment lost 4 bases and the V segment lost 5 bases, leaving 7 bases of the junction unmatched. From germline, CDR1 is DFQATT and CDR2 SNEGSKA (reference sequence). The CDR3 contains 15 residues. The sample comes from a study of T cells in Graves' hyperthyroidism and ophthalmopathy.

This TCR was sampled from a woman younger than 45 with Graves' hyperthyroidism that later progressed to Graves' ophthalmopathy. The source material was blood. V usage is TRBV20-1 and J usage is TRBJ2-1; 11 bases are shared with TRBD2. CDR3: CSARLAGPLYNEQFF. The CDR3, as DNA: TGCAGTGCTCGACTAGCGGGGCCGCTTTACAATGAGCAGTTCTTC.